The clone carrying this TCR beta chain was found once. The sample is drawn from a study of blood T cell repertoires in COVID-19. The wider study: Collection of acute and convalescent COVID-19 samples took place in the United States, Italy and Spain. In each case, the material was cDNA or gDNA derived from T cells, B-cell-depleted T cells, or PBMCs.

In the authors' workflow: Amplification of reference gene primers provided the estimated nucleated cell counts. Some clones are missing from TCRdb's copy, which holds only in-frame ones; the method was immunoSEQ multiplex PCR. V and J calls and clone size come straight from that table; D and trimming were deduced from the DNA. The sample records 150,000 or so clones, more than 60% being singletons. V dropped 0 bases and J dropped 4 bases, with 12 bases sitting between them. Germline V CDR1 and CDR2: SGHAT, FQNNGV. There are 15 residues in the CDR3. The chain combines TRBV11-2 with TRBJ2-5, with D maybe TRBD2 (6 bases). The TCR sequence derives from a woman in her seventies with acute or convalescent COVID-19. The sample was peripheral blood. The CDR3 sequence: CASSLESEGVETQYF. DNA of the CDR3: TGTGCCAGCAGCTTAGAGTCGGAGGGAGTAGAGACCCAGTACTTC.